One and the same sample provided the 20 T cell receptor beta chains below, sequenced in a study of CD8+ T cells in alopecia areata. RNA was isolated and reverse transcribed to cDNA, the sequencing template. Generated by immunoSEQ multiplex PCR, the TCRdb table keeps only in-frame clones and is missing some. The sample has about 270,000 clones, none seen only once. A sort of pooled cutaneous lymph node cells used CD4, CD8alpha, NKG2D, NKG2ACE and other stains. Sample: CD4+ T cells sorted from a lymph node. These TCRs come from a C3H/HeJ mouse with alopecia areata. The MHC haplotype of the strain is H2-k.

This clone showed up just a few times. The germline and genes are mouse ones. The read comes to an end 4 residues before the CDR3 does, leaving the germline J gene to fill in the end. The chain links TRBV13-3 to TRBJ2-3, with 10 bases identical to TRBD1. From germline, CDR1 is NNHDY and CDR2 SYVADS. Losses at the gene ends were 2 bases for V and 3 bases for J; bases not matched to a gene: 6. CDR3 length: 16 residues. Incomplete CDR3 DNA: TGTGCCAGCAGTGAAGACAGGGGGCATCGCGCAGAA. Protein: CASSEDRGHRAE. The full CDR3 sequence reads CASSEDRGHRAETLYF.

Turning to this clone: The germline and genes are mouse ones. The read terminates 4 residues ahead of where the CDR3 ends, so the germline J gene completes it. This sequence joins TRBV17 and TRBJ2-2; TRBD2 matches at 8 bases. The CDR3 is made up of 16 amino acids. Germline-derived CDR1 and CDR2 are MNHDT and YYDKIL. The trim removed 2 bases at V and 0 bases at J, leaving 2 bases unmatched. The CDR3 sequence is CASSRLWGANTGQLYF. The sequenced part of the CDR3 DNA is TGTGCTAGCAGTAGACTCTGGGGGGCAAACACCGGG.

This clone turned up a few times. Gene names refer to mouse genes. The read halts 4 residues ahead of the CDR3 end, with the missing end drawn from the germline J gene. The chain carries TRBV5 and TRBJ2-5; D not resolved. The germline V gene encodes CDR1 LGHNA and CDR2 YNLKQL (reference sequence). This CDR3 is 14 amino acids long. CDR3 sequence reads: CASSQEDKKDTQYF. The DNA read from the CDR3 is TGTGCCAGCAGCCAAGAAGACAAAAAAGAC.

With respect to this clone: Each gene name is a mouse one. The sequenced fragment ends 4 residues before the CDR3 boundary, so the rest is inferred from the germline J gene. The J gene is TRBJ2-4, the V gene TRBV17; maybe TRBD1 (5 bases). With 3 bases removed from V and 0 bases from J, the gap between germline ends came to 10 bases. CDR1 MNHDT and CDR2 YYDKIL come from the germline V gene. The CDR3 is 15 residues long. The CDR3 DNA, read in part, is TGTGCTAGCAGTAGGGGTAGGGGTAGTCAAAAC. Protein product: CASSRGRGSQN. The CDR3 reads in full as CASSRGRGSQNTLYF.

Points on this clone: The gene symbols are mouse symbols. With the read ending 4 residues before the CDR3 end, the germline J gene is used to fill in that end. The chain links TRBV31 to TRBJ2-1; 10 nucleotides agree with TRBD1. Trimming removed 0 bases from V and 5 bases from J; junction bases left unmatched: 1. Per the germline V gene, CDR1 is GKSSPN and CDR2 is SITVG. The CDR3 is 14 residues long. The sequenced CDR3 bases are TGTGCCTGGAGTCTGGGACAGGGGAATGCT. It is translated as CAWSLGQGNA. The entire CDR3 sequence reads CAWSLGQGNAEQFF. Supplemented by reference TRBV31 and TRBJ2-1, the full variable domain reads AQTIHQWPVAEIKAVGSPLSLGCTIKGKSSPNLYWYWQATGGTLQQLFYSITVGQVESVVQLNLSASRPKDDQFILSTEKLLLSHSGFYLCAWSLGQGNAEQFFGPGTRLTVL.

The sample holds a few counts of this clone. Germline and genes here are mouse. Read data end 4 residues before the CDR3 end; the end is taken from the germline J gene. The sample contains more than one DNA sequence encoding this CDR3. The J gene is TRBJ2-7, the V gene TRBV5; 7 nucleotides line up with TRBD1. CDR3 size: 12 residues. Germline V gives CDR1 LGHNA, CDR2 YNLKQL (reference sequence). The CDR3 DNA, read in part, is TGTGCCAGCAGCCTACAGGGGTAT. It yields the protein CASSLQGY. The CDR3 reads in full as CASSLQGYEQYF.

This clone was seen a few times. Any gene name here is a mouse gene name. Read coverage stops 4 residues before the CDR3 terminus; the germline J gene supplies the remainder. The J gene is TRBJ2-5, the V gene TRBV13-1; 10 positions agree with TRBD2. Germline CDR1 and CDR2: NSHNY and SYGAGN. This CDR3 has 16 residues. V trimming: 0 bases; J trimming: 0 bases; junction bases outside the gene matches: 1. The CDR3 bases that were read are TGTGCCAGCAGTGATGGGGACTGGGGTAACCAAGAC. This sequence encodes CASSDGDWGNQD. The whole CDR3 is CASSDGDWGNQDTQYF.

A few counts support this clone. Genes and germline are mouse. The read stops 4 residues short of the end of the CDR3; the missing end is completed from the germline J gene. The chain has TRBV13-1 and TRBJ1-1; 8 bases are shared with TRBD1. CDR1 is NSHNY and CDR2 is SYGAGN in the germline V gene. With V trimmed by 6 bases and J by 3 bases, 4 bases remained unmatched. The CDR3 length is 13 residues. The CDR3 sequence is CASKEQGDTEVFF. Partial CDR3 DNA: TGTGCCAGCAAGGAACAGGGGGACACA.

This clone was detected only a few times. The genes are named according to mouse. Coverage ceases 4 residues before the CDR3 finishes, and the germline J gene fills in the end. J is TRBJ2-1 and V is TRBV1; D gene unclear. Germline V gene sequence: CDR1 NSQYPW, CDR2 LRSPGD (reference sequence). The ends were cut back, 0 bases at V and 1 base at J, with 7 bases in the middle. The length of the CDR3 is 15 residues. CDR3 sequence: CTCSADAQNYAEQFF. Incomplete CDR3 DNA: TGCACCTGCAGTGCAGATGCCCAGAACTATGCT.

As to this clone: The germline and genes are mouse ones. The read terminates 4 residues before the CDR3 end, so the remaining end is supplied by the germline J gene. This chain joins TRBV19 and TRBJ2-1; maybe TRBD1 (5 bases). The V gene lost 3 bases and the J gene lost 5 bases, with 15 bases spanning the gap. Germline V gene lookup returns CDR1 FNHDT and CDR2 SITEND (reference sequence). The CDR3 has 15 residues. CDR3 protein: CASSTPREGNAEQFF. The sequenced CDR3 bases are TGTGCCAGCAGTACCCCCAGGGAGGGAAATGCT. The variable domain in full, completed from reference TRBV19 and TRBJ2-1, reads GGIITQTPKFLIGQEGQKLTLKCQQNFNHDTMYWYRQDSGKGLRLIYYSITENDLQKGDLSEGYDASREKKSSFSLTVTSAQKNEMAVFLCASSTPREGNAEQFFGPGTRLTVL.

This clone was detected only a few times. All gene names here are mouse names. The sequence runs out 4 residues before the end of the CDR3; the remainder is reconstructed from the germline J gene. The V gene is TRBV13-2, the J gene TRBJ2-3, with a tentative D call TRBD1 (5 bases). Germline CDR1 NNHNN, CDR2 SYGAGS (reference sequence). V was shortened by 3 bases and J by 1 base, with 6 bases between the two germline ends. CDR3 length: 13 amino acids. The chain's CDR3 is CASGGRGAETLYF. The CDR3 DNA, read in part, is TGTGCCAGCGGTGGCAGGGGTGCAGAA.

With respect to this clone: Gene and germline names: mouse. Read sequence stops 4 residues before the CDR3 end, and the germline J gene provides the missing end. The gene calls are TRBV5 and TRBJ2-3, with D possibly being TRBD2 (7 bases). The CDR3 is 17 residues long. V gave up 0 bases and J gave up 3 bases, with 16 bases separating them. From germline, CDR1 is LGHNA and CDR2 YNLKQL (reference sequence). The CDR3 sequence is CASSQDRVGGWAETLYF. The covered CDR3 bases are TGTGCCAGCAGCCAAGATAGAGTGGGGGGCTGGGCAGAA.

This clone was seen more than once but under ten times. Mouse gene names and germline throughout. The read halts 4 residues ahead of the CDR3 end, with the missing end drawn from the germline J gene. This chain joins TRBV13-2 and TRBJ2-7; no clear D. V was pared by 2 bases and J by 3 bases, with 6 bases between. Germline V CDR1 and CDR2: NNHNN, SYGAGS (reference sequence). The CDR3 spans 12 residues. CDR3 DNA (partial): TGTGCCAGCGGTGAACACAACTAT. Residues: CASGEHNY. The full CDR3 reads CASGEHNYEQYF.

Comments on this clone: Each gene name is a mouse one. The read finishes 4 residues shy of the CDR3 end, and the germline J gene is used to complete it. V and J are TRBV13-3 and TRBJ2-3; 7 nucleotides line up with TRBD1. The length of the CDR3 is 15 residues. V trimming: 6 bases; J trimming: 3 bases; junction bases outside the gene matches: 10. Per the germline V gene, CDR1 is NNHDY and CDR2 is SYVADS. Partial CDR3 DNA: TGTGCCAGCACCATACAGGGGAGTGGGGCAGAA. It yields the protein CASTIQGSGAE. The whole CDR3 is CASTIQGSGAETLYF.

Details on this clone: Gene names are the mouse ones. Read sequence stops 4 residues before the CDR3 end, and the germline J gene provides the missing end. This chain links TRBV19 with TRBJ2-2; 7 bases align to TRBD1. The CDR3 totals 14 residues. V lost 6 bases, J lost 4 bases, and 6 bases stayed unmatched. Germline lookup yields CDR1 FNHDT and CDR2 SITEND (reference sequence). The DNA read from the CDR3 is TGTGCCAGCAAAACAGGGGTGGGCACCGGG. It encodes CASKTGVGTG. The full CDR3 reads CASKTGVGTGQLYF.

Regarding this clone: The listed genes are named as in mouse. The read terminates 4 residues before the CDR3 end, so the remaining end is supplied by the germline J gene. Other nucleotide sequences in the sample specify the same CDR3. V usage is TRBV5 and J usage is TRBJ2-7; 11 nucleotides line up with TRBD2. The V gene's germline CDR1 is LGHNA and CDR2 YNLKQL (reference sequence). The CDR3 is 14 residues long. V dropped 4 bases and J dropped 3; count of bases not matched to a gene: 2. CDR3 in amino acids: CASSLGTGGYEQYF. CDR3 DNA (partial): TGTGCCAGCAGCCTCGGGACTGGGGGCTAT.

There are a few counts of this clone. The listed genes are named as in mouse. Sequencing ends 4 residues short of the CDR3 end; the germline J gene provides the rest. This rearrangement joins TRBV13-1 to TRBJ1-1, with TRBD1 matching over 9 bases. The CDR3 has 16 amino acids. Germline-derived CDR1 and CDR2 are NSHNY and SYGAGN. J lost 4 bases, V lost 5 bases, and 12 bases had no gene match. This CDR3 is CASSPAQQGAGTEVFF. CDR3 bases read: TGTGCCAGCAGCCCGGCGCAACAGGGGGCCGGCACA.

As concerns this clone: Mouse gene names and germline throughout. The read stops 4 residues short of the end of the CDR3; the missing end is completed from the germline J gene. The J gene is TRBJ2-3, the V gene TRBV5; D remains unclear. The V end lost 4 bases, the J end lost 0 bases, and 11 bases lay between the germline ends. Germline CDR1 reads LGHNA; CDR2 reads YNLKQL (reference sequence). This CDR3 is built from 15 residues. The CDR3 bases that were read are TGTGCCAGCAGCCCCACAGCCATAAGTGCAGAA. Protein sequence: CASSPTAISAE. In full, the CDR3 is CASSPTAISAETLYF.

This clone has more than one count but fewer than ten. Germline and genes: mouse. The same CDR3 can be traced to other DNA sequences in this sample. CDR3 amino acids: CASSDDWGRAETLYF. CDR3 DNA (partial): TGTGCCAGCAGTGATGACTGGGGGCGTGCAGAA. The chain has TRBV13-1 and TRBJ2-3, with 8 bases fitting TRBD2. The DNA ends 4 residues before the CDR3 does, and the rest of the CDR3 is filled in from the germline J gene. Germline V gene data show CDR1 as NSHNY and CDR2 as SYGAGN. The V segment lost 0 bases and the J segment 1 base; nucleotides outside the gene matches: 1. The CDR3 totals 15 residues.

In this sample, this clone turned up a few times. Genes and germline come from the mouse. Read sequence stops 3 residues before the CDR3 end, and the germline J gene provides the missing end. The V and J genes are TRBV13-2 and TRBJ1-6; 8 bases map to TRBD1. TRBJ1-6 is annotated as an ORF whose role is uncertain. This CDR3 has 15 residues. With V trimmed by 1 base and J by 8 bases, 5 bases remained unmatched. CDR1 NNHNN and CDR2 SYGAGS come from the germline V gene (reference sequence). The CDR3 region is CASGDRTGRDSPLYF. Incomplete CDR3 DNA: TGTGCCAGCGGTGATCGGACAGGGAGGGATTCGCCC.